This T cell receptor (beta chain) was found in a study of shared clonotypes between healthy human individuals. At the level of the study: Per donor, three plates held CD4 naive cells, three held CD4 memory, two held CD8 naive and one held CD8 memory.

To note about this clone: Its antigen is undetermined.

Sequenced by immunoSEQ multiplex PCR; TCRdb stores in-frame clones only, minus some. The sample yields millions of clones, about 95% seen once. The CDR3 contains 16 residues. V dropped 4 bases and J dropped 4 bases, with 19 bases sitting between them. Germline CDR1 and CDR2: SGDLS and YYNGEE. Naive-designated CD8 cells lacked CD45RO, were positively enriched for CCR7, and omitted terminally differentiated effector memory CD45RA+ cells. Study-wide points: Only blood was sampled, and tissue TCR repertoires likely differ from blood ones. Clonotype sharing across several donors was observed for approximately 5% of naive CD4 clonotypes. Generally, estimated richness proved larger in naive subsets than it did in memory subsets.

The sample taken for sequencing was naive CD8+ T cells sorted from blood. The sequence came from a man in his late teens or twenties in good health. The chain has TRBV9 and TRBJ2-3; possibly TRBD1 or TRBD2 for D (5 bases each). The CDR3 DNA reads TGTGCCAGCAGCAATCACCGGGACCTCCTGTCAGATACGCAGTATTTT. Its protein is CASSNHRDLLSDTQYF.